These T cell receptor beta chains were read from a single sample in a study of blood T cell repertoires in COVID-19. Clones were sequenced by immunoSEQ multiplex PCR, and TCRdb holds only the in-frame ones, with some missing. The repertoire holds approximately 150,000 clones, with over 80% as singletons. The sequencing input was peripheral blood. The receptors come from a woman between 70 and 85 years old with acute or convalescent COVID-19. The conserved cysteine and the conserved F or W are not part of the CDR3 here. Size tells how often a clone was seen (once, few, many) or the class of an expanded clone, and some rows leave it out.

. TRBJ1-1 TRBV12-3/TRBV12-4 ASRNDRSEAF
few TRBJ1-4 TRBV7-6 ASSSLQGGDEKLF
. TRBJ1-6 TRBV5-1 ASSEDAGRSPLH
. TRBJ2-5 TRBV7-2 ASSSMPIPGETQY
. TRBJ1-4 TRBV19 ASSTTGATNEKLF
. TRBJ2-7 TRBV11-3 ASSTGTGRNEQY
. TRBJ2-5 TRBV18 ASSSRPGTSESETQY
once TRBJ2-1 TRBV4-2 ASSQDYGGASEQF
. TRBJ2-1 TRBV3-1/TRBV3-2 ASSHGDFDEQF
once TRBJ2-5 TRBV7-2 ASSFYNSGGETQY
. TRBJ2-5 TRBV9 ASSVGRTGGWETQY
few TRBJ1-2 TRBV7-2 ASSLADSDRGYT
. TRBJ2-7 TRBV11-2 ASSLTVRGGTYEQY
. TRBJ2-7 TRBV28 ATSVDPMLYEQY
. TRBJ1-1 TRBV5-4 ASSPGQGNTEAF
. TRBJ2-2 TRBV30 AWSYPDRAYTGELF
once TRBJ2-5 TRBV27 ASSPLAGAETQY
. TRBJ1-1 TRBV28 ASRVDRVSTEAF
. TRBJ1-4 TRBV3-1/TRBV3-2 ASSSRQGDSNEKLF
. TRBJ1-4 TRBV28 ASSRGQGLGEKLF
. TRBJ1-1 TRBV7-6 ASSLAHGSAF
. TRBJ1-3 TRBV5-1 ASSPGGGAGNTIY
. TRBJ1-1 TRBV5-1 ASSLGGGTEAF
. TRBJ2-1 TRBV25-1 ASSESGLAGADEQF
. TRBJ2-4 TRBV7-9 ASSPKLRGGWNIQY
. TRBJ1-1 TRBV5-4 ASSFDRGSAEAF
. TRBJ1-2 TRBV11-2 ASSYLGGVFGYT
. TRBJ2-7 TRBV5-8 ASSLFAGTGTYEQY
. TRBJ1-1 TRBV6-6 ASSYSSGDTEAF
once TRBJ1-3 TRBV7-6 ASSPLFKRGGSWDYGNTIY
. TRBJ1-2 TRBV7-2 ASSLSTGDYGYT
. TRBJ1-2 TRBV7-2 ASSLGQGYGYT
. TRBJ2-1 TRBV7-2 ASSLARTSGFNEQF
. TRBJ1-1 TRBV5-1 ASSGGTENTEAF
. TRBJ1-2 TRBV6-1 ASSERRGLGYT
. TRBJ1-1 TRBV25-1 ASSERTGLKAF